The rows below give T cell receptor beta chains drawn from one sample of a study of CD8 T cells in ankylosing spondylitis. MiXCR, applied by TCRdb to the 5' RACE reads, yields one record per CDR3 protein. The sample includes some 800,000 distinct CDR3 sequences, approximately 10% of them seen just once. Material: blood, either unsorted or a sorted T cell fraction (not recorded which). The receptors here all came from a male donor with ankylosing spondylitis. Both conserved end residues are part of each CDR3. Fields, in order: J gene, V gene, D gene, clone size, CDR3 DNA, CDR3 protein. D genes are given only for firm matches. Some rows mark clone size as missing; the rest say once, few, many or name a class of expanded clone.

TRBJ2-2,TRBV5-1,.,few,TGCGCCAGCAGCGCCACTCACGGGAGTAGGGAGCTGTTTTTT,CASSATHGSRELFF
TRBJ1-5,TRBV7-2,TRBD1,few,TGTGCCAGCAGCCTCTGGACAGGAGGGGTTAGCAATCAGCCCCAGCATTTT,CASSLWTGGVSNQPQHF
TRBJ1-1,TRBV7-2,TRBD1,many,TGTGCCAGCAGCGGACCGGGACAGGGTCGAGGCACTGAAGCTTTCTTT,CASSGPGQGRGTEAFF
TRBJ1-5,TRBV12-3/TRBV12-4,.,.,TGTGCCAGCAGTTCCTATTCTTATAGCAATCAGCCCCAGCATTTT,CASSSYSYSNQPQHF
TRBJ2-1,TRBV9,.,.,TGTGCCAGCAGCGCAACAGCGGCCTCCTACAATGAGCAGTTCTTC,CASSATAASYNEQFF
TRBJ2-7,TRBV5-1,TRBD1,many,TGCGCCAGCAGCTTCCAGGGGGACTCCTACGAGCAGTACTTC,CASSFQGDSYEQYF
TRBJ1-5,TRBV7-8,.,once,TGTGCCAGCAGCTTAGCAGGGACATATAGCAATCAGCCCCAGCATTTT,CASSLAGTYSNQPQHF
TRBJ1-5,TRBV28,.,few,TGTGCCAGCAGTTTAGGACCCTTGGGGCCCTGGGGCAATCAGCCCCAGCATTTT,CASSLGPLGPWGNQPQHF
TRBJ2-1,TRBV15,.,.,TGTGCCACCAGCAGAGTTGTTGGAACATACGGGTACAATGAGCAGTTCTTC,CATSRVVGTYGYNEQFF
TRBJ2-1,TRBV29-1,TRBD1,many,TGCAGCGTAGGGACAGCACTTACCTACAATGAGCAGTTCTTC,CSVGTALTYNEQFF
TRBJ2-5,TRBV10-1,.,few,TGCGCCAGCAGTGAGTCGCTGCAGGGGGAGGAATACTTC,CASSESLQGEEYF
TRBJ1-5,TRBV4-3,.,.,TGCGCCAGCAGCCAAGGACGGCTCAATCAGCCCCAGCATTTT,CASSQGRLNQPQHF
TRBJ1-6,TRBV20-1,.,few,TGCAGTGCTAGAACAGGGAGCGCACCCCTCCACTTT,CSARTGSAPLHF
TRBJ1-5,TRBV20-1,.,many,TGCAGTGCTACAGGGCTTTATCAGCCCCAGCATTTT,CSATGLYQPQHF
TRBJ1-1,TRBV7-9,.,few,TGTGCCAGCAGCTTAAGGCGGGCCGGCACTGAAGCTTTCTTT,CASSLRRAGTEAFF
TRBJ1-2,TRBV27,.,.,TGTGCCAGCAGTTTAATTCCTGGGACCTATGGCTACACCTTC,CASSLIPGTYGYTF
TRBJ2-7,TRBV5-1,TRBD2,many,TGCGCCAGCAGCTCTCGTACTAGCGGGCCTAACGAGCAGTACTTC,CASSSRTSGPNEQYF
TRBJ1-6,TRBV10-3,.,.,TGTGCCATCAGTGAGTCGGTGGATTCACCCCTCCACTTT,CAISESVDSPLHF
TRBJ2-7,TRBV7-2,TRBD1,.,TGTGCCAGCACCATTATGACAGGGTCACGCTCCTACGAGCAGTACTTC,CASTIMTGSRSYEQYF
TRBJ1-2,TRBV12-3/TRBV12-4,.,.,TGTGCCAGCAGTTACGGCAAGGGGATCTATGGCTACACCTTC,CASSYGKGIYGYTF
TRBJ1-3,TRBV12-3/TRBV12-4,.,many,TGTGCCAGCAGTTTAGAAGGGATGTCTGGAAACACCATATATTTT,CASSLEGMSGNTIYF
TRBJ1-4,TRBV19,TRBD1,few,TGTGCCAGTAGCCTTTGGACAGGGACTAATGAAAAACTGTTTTTT,CASSLWTGTNEKLFF
TRBJ2-1,TRBV15,.,.,TGTGCCACCAGCAGAGACCGGCATGGCTACAATGAGCAGTTCTTC,CATSRDRHGYNEQFF
TRBJ2-3,TRBV7-2,TRBD2,few,TGTGCCAGCAGCCCGAGGGGCCTAGCGGTTTCAGATACGCAGTATTTT,CASSPRGLAVSDTQYF
TRBJ2-1,TRBV3-1,.,few,TGTGCCAGCAGCCCTACCATCGAGTTTAGCTCCTACAATGAGCAGTTCTTC,CASSPTIEFSSYNEQFF
TRBJ2-5,TRBV11-2,TRBD1,many,TGTGCCAGCAGCACAGGGGCCGAGACCCAGTACTTC,CASSTGAETQYF
TRBJ2-7,TRBV4-2,.,.,TGTGCCAGCAGCCAAGGTGGGGCAGGCGACTACGAGCAGTACTTC,CASSQGGAGDYEQYF
TRBJ2-1,TRBV4-3,.,.,TGCGCCAGCAGCCAAGACGTGGCGGGTAGTCCACCTTACAATGAGCAGTTCTTC,CASSQDVAGSPPYNEQFF
TRBJ2-1,TRBV5-4,TRBD2,.,TGTGCCAGCAGCGTCGAAGCGGGGGCAATTTGGAATGAGCAGTTCTTC,CASSVEAGAIWNEQFF
TRBJ2-1,TRBV15,.,few,TGTGCCACCAGCAGAGTGGCCAGCTCCTACAATGAGCAGTTCTTC,CATSRVASSYNEQFF
TRBJ2-7,TRBV12-3/TRBV12-4,.,few,TGTGCCAGCAGTTTTAATTACAGGGAGACCGAGCAGTACTTC,CASSFNYRETEQYF